The 3 T cell receptor beta chains listed next were all sequenced from one sample in a study of beta chain features in type 1 diabetes. Sequencing targeted expressed TCRB transcripts, as all isolated RNA had been reverse transcribed. The assay was immunoSEQ multiplex PCR, and TCRdb's table has in-frame clones only and misses some. The sample yields more than 350,000 clones, around 10% seen once. Input material: naive CD4+ T cells from blood. Every receptor here comes from a woman younger than 30 in good health.

The chain couples TRBV14 to TRBJ1-2; no reliable D call. This CDR3 region has 11 residues. Germline V CDR1 and CDR2: SGHDN, FVKESK. Trimming shortened V by 4 bases and J by 6 bases, and 6 bases separated the two germline ends. CDR3 DNA: TGTGCCAGCAGCCCGGGAGATGGCTACACCTTC. Residues: CASSPGDGYTF. The whole variable domain, remainder taken from reference TRBV14 and TRBJ1-2, is EAGVTQFPSHSVIEKGQTVTLRCDPISGHDNLYWYRRVMGKEIKFLLHFVKESKQDESGMPNNRFLAERTGGTYSTLKVQPAELEDSGVYFCASSPGDGYTFGSGTRLTVV.

The chain has TRBV30 and TRBJ2-4, with D possibly matching TRBD1 (5 bases). The CDR3 sequence is 14 residues long. Per the germline V gene, CDR1 is GTSNPN and CDR2 is SVGIG (reference sequence). Trimming removed 0 bases at V and 5 bases at J, with 11 bases between. Written as DNA, the CDR3 is TGTGCCTGGAGTGTGAGGCAGGGTCAAAACATTCAGTACTTC. Its protein is CAWSVRQGQNIQYF.

This clone was found a few times. The chain links TRBV5-1 to TRBJ2-7, with 7 bases matching TRBD1. The ends lost 4 bases at V and 5 bases at J; junction bases unmatched: 6. Germline values: CDR1 SGHRS, CDR2 YFSETQ. This CDR3 region has 13 residues. Here the CDR3 DNA reads TGCGCCAGCAGCCGTGACAGGGCCCACGAGCAGTACTTC. Residues: CASSRDRAHEQYF. The full variable domain, in which reference TRBV5-1 and TRBJ2-7 provide the parts outside the CDR3, is KAGVTQTPRYLIKTRGQQVTLSCSPISGHRSVSWYQQTPGQGLQFLFEYFSETQRNKGNFPGRFSGRQFSNSRSEMNVSTLELGDSALYLCASSRDRAHEQYFGPGTRLTVT.